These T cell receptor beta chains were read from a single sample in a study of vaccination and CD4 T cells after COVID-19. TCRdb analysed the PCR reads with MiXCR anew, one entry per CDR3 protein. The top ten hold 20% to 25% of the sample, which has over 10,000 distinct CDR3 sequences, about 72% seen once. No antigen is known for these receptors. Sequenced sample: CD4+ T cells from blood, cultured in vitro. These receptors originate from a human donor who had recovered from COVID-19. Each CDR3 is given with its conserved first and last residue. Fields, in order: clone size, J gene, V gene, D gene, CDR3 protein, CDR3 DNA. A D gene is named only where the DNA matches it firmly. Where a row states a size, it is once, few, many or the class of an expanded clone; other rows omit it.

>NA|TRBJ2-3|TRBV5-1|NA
CASSRRSTDTQYF
TGCGCCAGCAGCCGACGGAGCACAGATACGCAGTATTTT
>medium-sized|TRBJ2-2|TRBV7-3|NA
CASSFYYDTGELFF
TGTGCCAGCAGCTTTTACTATGACACCGGGGAGCTGTTTTTT
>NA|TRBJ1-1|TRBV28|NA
CASSPSGANTEAFF
TGTGCCAGCAGCCCATCGGGGGCCAACACTGAAGCTTTCTTT
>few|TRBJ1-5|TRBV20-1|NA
CSAQGLGQSNQPQHF
TGCAGTGCTCAGGGATTGGGCCAGAGTAATCAGCCCCAGCATTTT
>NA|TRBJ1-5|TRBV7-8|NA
CASSSGGVPNRLPQHF
TGTGCCAGCAGCTCTGGTGGGGTTCCTAATCGTCTGCCCCAGCATTTT
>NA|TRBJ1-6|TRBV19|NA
CASSPSKHRTSPLHF
TGTGCCAGTAGTCCCTCAAAGCACAGGACTTCACCCCTCCACTTT
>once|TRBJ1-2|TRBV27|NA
CASSLRGGYGYTF
TGTGCCAGCAGTTTAAGAGGGGGATATGGCTACACCTTC
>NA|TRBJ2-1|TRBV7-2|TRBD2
CASSLERGGNEQFF
TGTGCCAGCAGCTTGGAGCGGGGCGGGAATGAGCAGTTCTTC
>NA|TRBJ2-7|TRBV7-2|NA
CASSLGADYEQYF
TGTGCCAGCAGCTTAGGGGCCGACTACGAGCAGTACTTC
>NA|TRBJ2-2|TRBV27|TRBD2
CASSLQAGGVGGELFF
TGTGCCAGCAGTTTACAAGCGGGAGGTGTCGGCGGGGAGCTGTTTTTT
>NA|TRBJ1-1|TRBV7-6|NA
CASSLVAAPNTEAFF
TGTGCCAGCAGCTTAGTCGCAGCCCCGAACACTGAAGCTTTCTTT
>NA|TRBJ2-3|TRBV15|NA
CATSRDRGPRGDTQYF
TGTGCCACCAGCAGAGATCGAGGGCCTAGAGGAGATACGCAGTATTTT
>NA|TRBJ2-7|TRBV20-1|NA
CSAMSSGRGSNEQYF
TGCAGTGCTATGAGCTCTGGTCGTGGGTCCAACGAGCAGTACTTC
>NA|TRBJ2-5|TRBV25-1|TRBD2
CASSEKGTRRETQYF
TGTGCCAGCAGTGAAAAGGGGACTAGGAGGGAGACCCAGTACTTC
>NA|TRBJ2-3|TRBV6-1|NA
CASARLGPPSTDTQYF
TGTGCCAGCGCCCGACTGGGGCCTCCTTCCACAGATACGCAGTATTTT
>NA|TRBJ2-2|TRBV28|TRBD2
CASSLGLGLAGVAGELFF
TGTGCCAGCAGTTTAGGTCTGGGCCTAGCGGGAGTGGCCGGGGAGCTGTTTTTT
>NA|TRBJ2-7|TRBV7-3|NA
CASSPGRYTYEQYF
TGTGCCAGCAGCCCCGGCAGGTATACCTACGAGCAGTACTTC
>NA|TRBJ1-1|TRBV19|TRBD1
CASSTGQGGEAFF
TGTGCCAGTAGTACCGGACAGGGTGGTGAAGCTTTCTTT